The rows below give T cell receptor beta chains drawn from one sample of a study of cytomegalovirus exposure and HLA in healthy donors. The protocol was immunoSEQ multiplex PCR, while the TCRdb copy is restricted to in-frame clones and leaves out a portion. The table shows about 130,000 clones, with roughly four fifths occurring only once. The sample consisted of PBMCs. The receptors here all came from a woman aged 40 to 49 in good health and CMV-seropositive. CDR3s include the opening cysteine and the closing phenylalanine or tryptophan. The D gene is left open where the match is weak. Some rows mark clone size as missing; the rest say once, few, many or name a class of expanded clone.

V: TRBV6-6; size: few; length: 15; D: NA; J: TRBJ1-1; DNA: TGTGCCAGCAGTTACTCTAGCCTGAGTAACACTGAAGCTTTCTTT; CDR3: CASSYSSLSNTEAFF
V: TRBV7-9; size: NA; length: 14; D: TRBD2; J: TRBJ2-3; DNA: TGTGCCAGCAGCCCGGGACTAGCGGGAGATACGCAGTATTTT; CDR3: CASSPGLAGDTQYF
V: TRBV6-6; size: NA; length: 16; D: TRBD2; J: TRBJ2-1; DNA: TGTGCCAGCAGTTCGAGCGGGAGTGTCGCCTACAATGAGCAGTTCTTC; CDR3: CASSSSGSVAYNEQFF
V: TRBV19; size: NA; length: 14; D: NA; J: TRBJ1-4; DNA: TGTGCCACAAACAGGGAAGGGTCTAATGAAAAACTGTTTTTT; CDR3: CATNREGSNEKLFF
V: TRBV6-1; size: NA; length: 13; D: NA; J: TRBJ2-5; DNA: TGTGCCAGCACCACCGGAGGACAAGAGACCCAGTACTTC; CDR3: CASTTGGQETQYF
V: TRBV7-9; size: NA; length: 12; D: NA; J: TRBJ2-5; DNA: TGTGCCAGCAGCTTAACGGAAGAGACCCAGTACTTC; CDR3: CASSLTEETQYF
V: TRBV28; size: NA; length: 13; D: TRBD1; J: TRBJ1-2; DNA: TGTGCCACACGGACAGGGAGTGTCATAGGCTACACCTTC; CDR3: CATRTGSVIGYTF
V: TRBV2; size: NA; length: 12; D: NA; J: TRBJ1-1; DNA: TGTGCCAGCAGTGGAACAGCTGGTGAAGCTTTCTTT; CDR3: CASSGTAGEAFF
V: TRBV5-4; size: NA; length: 15; D: TRBD1; J: TRBJ2-7; DNA: TGTGCCAGCAGCTCCCGGACAGGGGTTTCCTACGAGCAGTACTTC; CDR3: CASSSRTGVSYEQYF
V: TRBV29-1; size: NA; length: 14; D: NA; J: TRBJ2-1; DNA: TGCAGCGTTGAGGGAGGGGGCTCCTACAATGAGCAGTTCTTC; CDR3: CSVEGGGSYNEQFF
V: TRBV7-2; size: NA; length: 15; D: TRBD2; J: TRBJ2-7; DNA: TGTGCCAGCAGACCGGGACTAGCGGGGAACTACGAGCAGTACTTC; CDR3: CASRPGLAGNYEQYF
V: TRBV4-1; size: few; length: 13; D: NA; J: TRBJ2-3; DNA: TGCGCCAGCAGCCAAGTCGTAGCCGATACGCAGTATTTT; CDR3: CASSQVVADTQYF
V: TRBV19; size: NA; length: 14; D: NA; J: TRBJ2-7; DNA: TGTGCCAGTAGTATAGTAGACTCCTCCTACGAGCAGTACTTC; CDR3: CASSIVDSSYEQYF
V: TRBV9; size: NA; length: 16; D: TRBD2; J: TRBJ2-3; DNA: TGTGCCAGCAGCCTTGACGGGGGGGGCATGACAGATACGCAGTATTTT; CDR3: CASSLDGGGMTDTQYF
V: TRBV6-1; size: few; length: 17; D: NA; J: TRBJ1-6; DNA: TGTGCCAGCAGTGGAGTAACGGGCGCGGGCCTATATTCACCCCTCCACTTT; CDR3: CASSGVTGAGLYSPLHF
V: TRBV6-1; size: NA; length: 15; D: NA; J: TRBJ2-7; DNA: TGTGCCAGCAGTCCCCGGACAGTAATCTCCTACGAGCAGTACTTC; CDR3: CASSPRTVISYEQYF
V: TRBV9; size: NA; length: 12; D: NA; J: TRBJ1-2; DNA: TGTGCCAGCAGCGCACAGGCCTATGGCTACACCTTC; CDR3: CASSAQAYGYTF
V: TRBV6-5; size: once; length: 15; D: TRBD2; J: TRBJ2-5; DNA: TGTGCCAGCAGTTACATAGCGGGGGGGTGGGAGACCCAGTACTTC; CDR3: CASSYIAGGWETQYF
V: TRBV4-1; size: once; length: 16; D: NA; J: TRBJ2-1; DNA: TGCGCCAGCAGCCTCCTGGTTGCGGGACGAGACAATGAGCAGTTCTTC; CDR3: CASSLLVAGRDNEQFF
V: TRBV4-3; size: NA; length: 17; D: TRBD2; J: TRBJ2-1; DNA: TGCGCCAGCAGCCAAGGTAGACTAGCGGGCTCCTACAATGAGCAGTTCTTC; CDR3: CASSQGRLAGSYNEQFF
V: TRBV9; size: few; length: 14; D: TRBD1; J: TRBJ1-2; DNA: TGTGCCAGCAGCGCGGGACAGACCTACTATGGCTACACCTTC; CDR3: CASSAGQTYYGYTF
V: TRBV5-6; size: NA; length: 16; D: TRBD1; J: TRBJ1-3; DNA: TGTGCCAGCAGCTTGAGACAGGGGGCTACGGGAAACACCATATATTTT; CDR3: CASSLRQGATGNTIYF
V: TRBV28; size: NA; length: 16; D: TRBD2; J: TRBJ2-3; DNA: TGTGCCAGCAGAATATCGCCTAGCGGGAATGGAGATACGCAGTATTTT; CDR3: CASRISPSGNGDTQYF
V: TRBV7-2; size: NA; length: 13; D: NA; J: TRBJ2-7; DNA: TGTGCCAGCAGCTTAGTGTACGGGAACGAGCAGTACTTC; CDR3: CASSLVYGNEQYF
V: TRBV5-1; size: once; length: 17; D: NA; J: TRBJ2-2; DNA: TGCGCCAGCAGCTTGGCATCCGGGACAAACAACAGGGGGGAGCTGTTTTTT; CDR3: CASSLASGTNNRGELFF
V: TRBV6-1; size: NA; length: 15; D: NA; J: TRBJ2-1; DNA: TGTGCCAGCAGTGATGTCAGGGGGGCCTACAATGAGCAGTTCTTC; CDR3: CASSDVRGAYNEQFF
V: TRBV10-3; size: NA; length: 16; D: TRBD1; J: TRBJ1-2; DNA: TGTGCCACCGCTCCGGGACAGTCTCCTTCTAACTATGGCTACACCTTC; CDR3: CATAPGQSPSNYGYTF
V: TRBV29-1; size: few; length: 12; D: TRBD2; J: TRBJ2-1; DNA: TGCAGCGCAGGGACTACCTACAATGAGCAGTTCTTC; CDR3: CSAGTTYNEQFF
V: TRBV6-5; size: NA; length: 15; D: NA; J: TRBJ2-2; DNA: TGTGCCAGCAGTTACGCCACTAGCCCCCCCGGGGAGCTGTTTTTT; CDR3: CASSYATSPPGELFF
V: TRBV9; size: once; length: 13; D: NA; J: TRBJ2-1; DNA: TGTGCCAGCAGCGTAGTGACTAGCAATGAGCAGTTCTTC; CDR3: CASSVVTSNEQFF
V: TRBV5-4; size: NA; length: 13; D: NA; J: TRBJ2-3; DNA: TGTGCCAGCAGCTTGTTCTCCACAGATACGCAGTATTTT; CDR3: CASSLFSTDTQYF
V: TRBV5-1; size: NA; length: 14; D: NA; J: TRBJ1-3; DNA: TGCGCCAGCAGCCCTTGGGGGGAAGGAAACACCATATATTTT; CDR3: CASSPWGEGNTIYF
V: TRBV6-5; size: NA; length: 16; D: TRBD1; J: TRBJ2-5; DNA: TGTGCCAGCAGTTACCCCAGGGACAGACCTCAAGAGACCCAGTACTTC; CDR3: CASSYPRDRPQETQYF
V: TRBV30; size: NA; length: 15; D: NA; J: TRBJ2-4; DNA: TGTGCCTGGAGTGTACATCAGGTTCCCAAAAACATTCAGTACTTC; CDR3: CAWSVHQVPKNIQYF
V: TRBV5-6; size: NA; length: 17; D: TRBD2; J: TRBJ2-2; DNA: TGTGCCAGCAGCCGACGAACGGGACTACTACTCACCGGGGAGCTGTTTTTT; CDR3: CASSRRTGLLLTGELFF
V: TRBV9; size: NA; length: 14; D: TRBD1; J: TRBJ1-1; DNA: TGTGCCAGCAGCACAACAGGGGCCCACACTGAAGCTTTCTTT; CDR3: CASSTTGAHTEAFF
V: TRBV19; size: NA; length: 11; D: TRBD1; J: TRBJ2-7; DNA: TGTGCCGCCGGGACAGCCTACGAGCAGTACTTC; CDR3: CAAGTAYEQYF
V: TRBV7-9; size: few; length: 15; D: NA; J: TRBJ2-1; DNA: TGTGCCAGCAGCTCGGACTCGCACGCCTACAATGAGCAGTTCTTC; CDR3: CASSSDSHAYNEQFF
V: TRBV9; size: NA; length: 15; D: TRBD1; J: TRBJ1-5; DNA: TGTGCCAGCAGCGAAGGGACAGTTAGCAATCAGCCCCAGCATTTT; CDR3: CASSEGTVSNQPQHF
V: TRBV27; size: NA; length: 14; D: NA; J: TRBJ1-3; DNA: TGTGCCAGCAGTTGGGGGCCCTCTGGAAACACCATATATTTT; CDR3: CASSWGPSGNTIYF
V: TRBV6-1; size: NA; length: 14; D: NA; J: TRBJ1-6; DNA: TGTGCCAGCAAACCGGGTCCTATTAATTCACCCCTCCACTTT; CDR3: CASKPGPINSPLHF
V: TRBV5-1; size: NA; length: 16; D: TRBD1; J: TRBJ2-2; DNA: TGCGCCAGCAGACAACCGGGACAGGGGTTCCCCGGGGAGCTGTTTTTT; CDR3: CASRQPGQGFPGELFF
V: TRBV27; size: NA; length: 12; D: TRBD2; J: TRBJ2-7; DNA: TGTGCCAGCAGTTCCACGGGAGGTGAGCAGTACTTC; CDR3: CASSSTGGEQYF
V: TRBV25-1; size: NA; length: 16; D: TRBD2; J: TRBJ2-3; DNA: TGTGCCAGCAGGGGACTAGCGGGAGGGCTCTCAGATACGCAGTATTTT; CDR3: CASRGLAGGLSDTQYF
V: TRBV27; size: few; length: 15; D: TRBD1; J: TRBJ2-7; DNA: TGTGCCAGCAGTGTAGCTCCGGGACAGCCCTACGAGCAGTACTTC; CDR3: CASSVAPGQPYEQYF
V: TRBV12-5; size: NA; length: 12; D: NA; J: TRBJ2-7; DNA: TGTGCTAGTGGCCCCATTCCCTACGAGCAGTACTTC; CDR3: CASGPIPYEQYF
V: TRBV14; size: few; length: 17; D: TRBD2; J: TRBJ2-5; DNA: TGTGCCAGCAGCCAAGAGGAGACTAGCGGGATTTGGGAGACCCAGTACTTC; CDR3: CASSQEETSGIWETQYF
V: TRBV7-9; size: NA; length: 13; D: TRBD1; J: TRBJ1-2; DNA: TGTGCCAGCAGCTTATCGACAGGGGGTGGCTACACCTTC; CDR3: CASSLSTGGGYTF